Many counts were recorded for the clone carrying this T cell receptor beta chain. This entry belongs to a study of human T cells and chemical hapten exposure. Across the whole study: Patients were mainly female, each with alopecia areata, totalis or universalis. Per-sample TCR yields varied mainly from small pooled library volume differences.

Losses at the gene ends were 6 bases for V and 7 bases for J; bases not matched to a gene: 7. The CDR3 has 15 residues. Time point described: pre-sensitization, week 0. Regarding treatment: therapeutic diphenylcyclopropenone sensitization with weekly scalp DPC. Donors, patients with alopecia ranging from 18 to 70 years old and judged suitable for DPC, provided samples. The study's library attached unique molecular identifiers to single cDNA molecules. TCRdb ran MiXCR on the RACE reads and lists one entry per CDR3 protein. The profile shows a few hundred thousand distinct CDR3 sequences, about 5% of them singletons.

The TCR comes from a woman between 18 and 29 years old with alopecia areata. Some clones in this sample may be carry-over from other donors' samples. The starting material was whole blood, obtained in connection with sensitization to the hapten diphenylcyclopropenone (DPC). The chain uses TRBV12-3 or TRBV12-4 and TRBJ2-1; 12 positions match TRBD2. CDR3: CASSSLAGGGNEQFF. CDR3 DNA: TGTGCCAGCAGCTCACTAGCGGGGGGCGGTAATGAGCAGTTCTTC.